This TCR beta chain derives from a study of T cell changes during pregnancy in multiple sclerosis. This table comes from immunoSEQ multiplex PCR, and its TCRdb copy is limited to in-frame clones, with some not included. The top ten clones hold roughly 13% of a sample with tens of thousands of clones, more than 85% of them seen once. The junction had 10 bases not matched to a gene; V was cut back by 0 bases and J by 2 bases. CDR1 is LNHDA and CDR2 is SQIVND in the germline V gene (reference sequence). There are 19 residues in the CDR3. The receptor comes from a female donor with multiple sclerosis, enrolled in a pregnancy study. The rearrangement joins TRBV19 to TRBJ2-5; 12 bases fit TRBD2. The sample was CD8+ T cells from peripheral blood mononuclear cells, taken in the first trimester of pregnancy. CDR3 DNA: TGTGCCAGTAGTATAGATCTTGAACTAGCGGGGGGAAATCAAGAGACCCAGTACTTC. This codes for CASSIDLELAGGNQETQYF. The full variable domain, its missing parts supplied by reference TRBV19 and TRBJ2-5, is DGGITQSPKYLFRKEGQNVTLSCEQNLNHDAMYWYRQDPGQGLRLIYYSQIVNDFQKGDIAEGYSVSREKKESFPLTVTSAQKNPTAFYLCASSIDLELAGGNQETQYFGPGTRLLVL.